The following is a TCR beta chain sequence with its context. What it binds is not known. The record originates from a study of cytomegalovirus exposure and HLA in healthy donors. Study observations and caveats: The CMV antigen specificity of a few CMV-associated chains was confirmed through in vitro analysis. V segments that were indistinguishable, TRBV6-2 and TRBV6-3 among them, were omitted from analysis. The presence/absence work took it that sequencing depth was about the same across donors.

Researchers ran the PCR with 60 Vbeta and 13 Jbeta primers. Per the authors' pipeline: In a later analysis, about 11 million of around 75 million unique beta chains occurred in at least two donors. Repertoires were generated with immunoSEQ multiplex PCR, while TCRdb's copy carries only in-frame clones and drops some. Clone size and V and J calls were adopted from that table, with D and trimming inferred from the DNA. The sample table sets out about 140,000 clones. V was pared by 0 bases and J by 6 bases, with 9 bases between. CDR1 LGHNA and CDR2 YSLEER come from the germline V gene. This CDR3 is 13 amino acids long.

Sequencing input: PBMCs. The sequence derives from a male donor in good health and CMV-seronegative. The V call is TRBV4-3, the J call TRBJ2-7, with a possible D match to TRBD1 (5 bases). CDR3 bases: TGCGCCAGCAGCCAAGACAACCAGGGCGAGCAGTACTTC. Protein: CASSQDNQGEQYF.